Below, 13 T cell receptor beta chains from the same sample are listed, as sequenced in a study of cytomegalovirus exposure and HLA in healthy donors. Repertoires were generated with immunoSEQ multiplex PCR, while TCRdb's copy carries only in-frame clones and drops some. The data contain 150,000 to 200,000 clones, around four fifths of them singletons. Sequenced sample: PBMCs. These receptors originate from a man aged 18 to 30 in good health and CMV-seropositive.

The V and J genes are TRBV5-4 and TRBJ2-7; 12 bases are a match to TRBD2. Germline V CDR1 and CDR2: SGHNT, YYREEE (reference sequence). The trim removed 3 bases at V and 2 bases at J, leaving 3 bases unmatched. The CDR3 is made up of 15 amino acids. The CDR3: CASSSLAGGTYEQYF. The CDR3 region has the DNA TGTGCCAGCAGCTCACTAGCGGGAGGAACCTACGAGCAGTACTTC.

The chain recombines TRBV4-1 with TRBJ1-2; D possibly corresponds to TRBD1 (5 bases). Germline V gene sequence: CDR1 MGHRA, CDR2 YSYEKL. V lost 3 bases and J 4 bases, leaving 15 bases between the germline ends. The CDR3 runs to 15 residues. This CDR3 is CASSQGDRSLYGYTF. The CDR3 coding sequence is TGCGCCAGCAGCCAGGGCGACAGATCCCTCTATGGCTACACCTTC.

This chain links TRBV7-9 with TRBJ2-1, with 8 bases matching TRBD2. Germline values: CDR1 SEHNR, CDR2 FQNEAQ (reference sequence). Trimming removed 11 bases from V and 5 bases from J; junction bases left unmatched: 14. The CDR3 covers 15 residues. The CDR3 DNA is TGTGCCGTCCAGCGGGCTAGCGGGCCCCACAATGAGCAGTTCTTC. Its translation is CAVQRASGPHNEQFF. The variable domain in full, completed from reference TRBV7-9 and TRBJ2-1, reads DTGVSQNPRHKITKRGQNVTFRCDPISEHNRLYWYRQTLGQGPEFLTYFQNEAQLEKSRLLSDRFSAERPKGSFSTLEIQRTEQGDSAMYLCAVQRASGPHNEQFFGPGTRLTVL.

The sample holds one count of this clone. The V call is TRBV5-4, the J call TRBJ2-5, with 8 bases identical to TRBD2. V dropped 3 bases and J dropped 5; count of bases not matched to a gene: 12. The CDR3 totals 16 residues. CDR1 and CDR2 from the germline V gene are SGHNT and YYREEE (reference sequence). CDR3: CASSSRRGTGGETQYF. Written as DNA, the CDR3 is TGTGCCAGCAGCTCTAGGCGGGGGACGGGGGGGGAGACCCAGTACTTC.

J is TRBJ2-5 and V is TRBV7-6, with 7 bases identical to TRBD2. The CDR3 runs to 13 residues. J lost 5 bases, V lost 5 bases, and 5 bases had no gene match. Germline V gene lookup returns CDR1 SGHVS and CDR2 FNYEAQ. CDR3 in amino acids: CASSPLGGETQYF. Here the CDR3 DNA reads TGTGCCAGCAGCCCCCTCGGGGGGGAGACCCAGTACTTC.

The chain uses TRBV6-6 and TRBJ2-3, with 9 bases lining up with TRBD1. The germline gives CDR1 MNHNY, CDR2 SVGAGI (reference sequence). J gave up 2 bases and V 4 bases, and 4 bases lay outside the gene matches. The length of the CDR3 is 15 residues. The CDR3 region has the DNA TGTGCCAGCAGTTCGGGACAGGGATACACAGATACGCAGTATTTT. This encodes CASSSGQGYTDTQYF.

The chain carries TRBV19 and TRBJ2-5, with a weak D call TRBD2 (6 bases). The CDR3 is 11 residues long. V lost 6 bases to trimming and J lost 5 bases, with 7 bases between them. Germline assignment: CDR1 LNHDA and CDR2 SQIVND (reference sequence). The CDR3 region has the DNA TGTGCCAGTAGGGCGGGGGAGACCCAGTACTTC. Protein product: CASRAGETQYF.

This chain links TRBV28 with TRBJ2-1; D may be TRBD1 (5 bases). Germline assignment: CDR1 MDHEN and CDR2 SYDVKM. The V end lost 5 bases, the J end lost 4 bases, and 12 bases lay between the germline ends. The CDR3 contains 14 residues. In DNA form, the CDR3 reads TGTGCCAGCAGTGGACACCGAATATACAATGAGCAGTTCTTC. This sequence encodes CASSGHRIYNEQFF.

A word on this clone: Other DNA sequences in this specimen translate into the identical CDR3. Written as DNA, the CDR3 is TGTGCCAGTAGCCCGGGACAGGGGGTCTACGAGCAGTACTTC. Residues: CASSPGQGVYEQYF. The V gene is TRBV19, the J gene TRBJ2-7; 11 nucleotides line up with TRBD1. There are 14 residues in the CDR3. J was trimmed by 3 bases and V by 6 bases; bases with no gene match: 4. Germline V CDR1 and CDR2: LNHDA, SQIVND (reference sequence).

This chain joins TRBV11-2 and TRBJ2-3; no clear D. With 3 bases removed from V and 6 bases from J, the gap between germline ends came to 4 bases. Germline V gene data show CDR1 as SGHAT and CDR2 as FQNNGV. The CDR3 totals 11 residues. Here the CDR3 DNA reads TGTGCCAGCAGCTTCTACGATACGCAGTATTTT. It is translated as CASSFYDTQYF.

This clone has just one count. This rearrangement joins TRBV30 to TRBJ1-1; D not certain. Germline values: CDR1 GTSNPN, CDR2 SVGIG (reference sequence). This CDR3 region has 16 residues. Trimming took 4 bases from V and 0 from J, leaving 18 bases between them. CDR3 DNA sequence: TGTGCCTGGACCGCCAGAAGGTGGCGGCTGAACACTGAAGCTTTCTTT. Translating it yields CAWTARRWRLNTEAFF.

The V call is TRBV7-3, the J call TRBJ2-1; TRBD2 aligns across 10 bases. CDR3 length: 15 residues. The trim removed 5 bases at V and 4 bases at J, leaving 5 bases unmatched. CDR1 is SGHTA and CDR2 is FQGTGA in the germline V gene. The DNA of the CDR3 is TGTGCCAGCAGCCCGGGACTAGCGATTTACAATGAGCAGTTCTTC. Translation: CASSPGLAIYNEQFF.

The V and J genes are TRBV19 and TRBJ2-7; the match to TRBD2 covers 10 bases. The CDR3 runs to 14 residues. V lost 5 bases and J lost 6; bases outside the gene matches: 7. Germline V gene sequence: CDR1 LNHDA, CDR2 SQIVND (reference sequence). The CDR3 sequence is CASSLGLAESEQYF. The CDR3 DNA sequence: TGTGCCAGTAGTCTCGGACTAGCGGAGAGCGAGCAGTACTTC.